This paragraph reports one TCR beta chain. The source of the sample is a study of T cells expressing NK-cell markers. The CDR3 runs to 15 residues. Reprocessing the 5' RACE reads, TCRdb reports a single entry for every CDR3 protein and omits DNA. Its table lists approximately 150,000 distinct CDR3 sequences. V is TRBV12-3 or TRBV12-4 and J is TRBJ1-3. This receptor was obtained from a woman aged 18 to 75 in good health. Sequencing was carried out using blood T cells: a sorted CD56 or NKG2C T cell subset, CD4+ or CD8+ T cells, or bulk PBMC T cells (not recorded which). CDR3 region: CASSLPPSSGNTIYF.